The 29 T cell receptor beta chains reported below all come from one sample, sequenced in a study of beta chain features in type 1 diabetes. Sequencing targeted expressed TCRB transcripts, as all isolated RNA had been reverse transcribed. Repertoires were generated with immunoSEQ multiplex PCR, while TCRdb's copy carries only in-frame clones and drops some. The sample yields under 400,000 clones, 20% seen once. Input material: naive CD4+ T cells from blood. These receptors all stem from a young woman in good health.

CDR3 DNA: TGCGCCAGCAGCTTGGACAGACATGGCTACACCTTC. Its protein is CASSLDRHGYTF. The chain joins TRBV5-1 to TRBJ1-2; no clear D. Trimming took off 0 bases at V and 6 bases at J, with 6 bases between the two ends. CDR3 length: 12 residues. Germline values: CDR1 SGHRS, CDR2 YFSETQ.

The chain uses TRBV9 and TRBJ2-2; the D gene is possibly TRBD2 (6 bases). CDR1 is SGDLS, CDR2 YYNGEE, per germline. This CDR3 comprises 15 residues. With 4 bases removed from V and 3 bases from J, the gap between germline ends came to 13 bases. CDR3 DNA: TGTGCCAGCAGCCCAACGGGACTGGACACCGGGGAGCTGTTTTTT. Amino acids: CASSPTGLDTGELFF.

This clone was seen only once. This chain joins TRBV4-2 and TRBJ2-7, with D tentatively TRBD1 (5 bases). This CDR3 has 13 residues. CDR1 is LGHNA and CDR2 is YNFKEQ in the germline V gene. Trimming took off 4 bases at V and 5 bases at J, with 12 bases between the two ends. CDR3 amino acids: CASSPPGRDEQYF. The CDR3 bases are TGTGCCAGCAGCCCCCCGGGCAGGGACGAGCAGTACTTC.

The V gene is TRBV5-1, the J gene TRBJ2-1; the match to TRBD2 covers 9 bases. With 2 bases clipped from V and 3 bases from J, the junction kept 3 bases outside the gene matches. The V gene's germline CDR1 is SGHRS and CDR2 YFSETQ. CDR3 length: 15 amino acids. As DNA, the CDR3 is TGCGCCAGCAGCTTTACTAGCGGGTACTACAATGAGCAGTTCTTC. Its translation is CASSFTSGYYNEQFF.

A few counts support this clone. The rearrangement joins TRBV5-1 to TRBJ2-5, with a tentative D call TRBD1 (6 bases). Trimming left V 5 bases short and J 4 bases short, with 9 bases between. This CDR3 has 12 residues. Germline V CDR1 and CDR2: SGHRS, YFSETQ. The CDR3 spells CASRWGLETQYF. CDR3 bases: TGCGCCAGCAGATGGGGGCTAGAGACCCAGTACTTC.

In this sample, this clone turned up a few times. This rearrangement joins TRBV30 to TRBJ2-1; the match to TRBD1 covers 10 bases. The junction had 4 bases not matched to a gene; V was cut back by 0 bases and J by 11 bases. The CDR3 has 13 residues. CDR1 and CDR2 from the germline V gene are GTSNPN and SVGIG (reference sequence). In DNA form, the CDR3 reads TGTGCCTGGAGTGTTCGGACAGGGGGTAAGCAGTTCTTC. This sequence encodes CAWSVRTGGKQFF.

This clone was counted only a few times. V gene TRBV27 combines with J gene TRBJ2-1; 7 bases align to TRBD2. The trim removed 6 bases at V and 1 base at J, leaving 9 bases unmatched. Germline-derived CDR1 and CDR2 are MNHEY and SMNVEV (reference sequence). The CDR3 runs to 16 residues. Here the CDR3 reads CASSRLRELSYNEQFF. The CDR3 nucleotides are TGTGCCAGCAGCCGCCTGCGGGAGTTGTCCTACAATGAGCAGTTCTTC.

The rearrangement links TRBV25-1 to TRBJ1-4; D remains ambiguous. CDR3 length equals 17 residues. Trimming left V 1 base short and J 0 bases short, with 12 bases between. CDR1 is MGHDK and CDR2 is SYGVNS in the germline V gene. DNA for the CDR3: TGTGCCAGCAGTGAATTTGAGGGCGGATCAACTAATGAAAAACTGTTTTTT. It translates to CASSEFEGGSTNEKLFF.

This clone was detected only a few times. The rearrangement joins TRBV10-3 to TRBJ2-7, with D possibly TRBD2 on 5 matching bases. With 0 bases removed from V and 2 bases from J, the gap between germline ends came to 11 bases. The germline V gene encodes CDR1 ENHRY and CDR2 SYGVKD. This CDR3 has 15 amino acids. The CDR3: CAISESSGPPYEQYF. Here the CDR3 DNA reads TGTGCCATCAGTGAGTCAAGCGGACCGCCCTACGAGCAGTACTTC.

The chain combines TRBV9 with TRBJ1-2; possibly TRBD1 for D (5 bases). The CDR3 has 14 amino acids. Per the germline V gene, CDR1 is SGDLS and CDR2 is YYNGEE. Trimming removed 0 bases from V and 4 bases from J, with 10 bases in between. The CDR3 region is CASSVAGRAYGYTF. CDR3 coding DNA: TGTGCCAGCAGCGTAGCAGGGAGGGCCTATGGCTACACCTTC.

Only a few counts were recorded for this clone. This rearrangement joins TRBV7-9 to TRBJ2-3, with 7 bases that match TRBD1. The germline V gene encodes CDR1 SEHNR and CDR2 FQNEAQ (reference sequence). The CDR3 sequence is 16 residues long. J lost 2 bases, V lost 2 bases, and 7 bases had no gene match. This chain's CDR3 is CASSLWGTANTDTQYF. For the CDR3, the DNA is TGTGCCAGCAGCTTATGGGGGACAGCGAACACAGATACGCAGTATTTT.

The CDR3 here is CASSNQQGPEAFF. CDR3 DNA: TGTGCCAGCAGCAACCAACAGGGCCCTGAAGCTTTCTTT. The V call is TRBV5-6, the J call TRBJ1-1; D is possibly TRBD1 (6 bases). Deletions cut 4 bases from V and 6 bases from J, with 13 bases between. The length of the CDR3 is 13 residues. Germline CDR1 SGHDT, CDR2 YYEEEE.

This clone has a handful of counts. V and J are TRBV29-1 and TRBJ1-2, with a possible D match to TRBD1 (6 bases). CDR1 and CDR2 (germline): SQVTM, ANQGSEA. CDR3 length equals 12 residues. The CDR3 DNA sequence: TGCGGGACACGTGGTGATTTCTATGGCTACACCTTC. As protein: CGTRGDFYGYTF.

This clone was counted between two and nine times. V and J are TRBV14 and TRBJ2-2, with D possibly TRBD2 on 6 matching bases. From germline, CDR1 is SGHDN and CDR2 FVKESK. Trimming cost V 1 base and J 3 bases, with 21 bases left between them. The CDR3 is 19 amino acids. CDR3 amino acids: CASSQGPAGSTMDTGELFF. Written as DNA, the CDR3 is TGTGCCAGCAGCCAAGGGCCAGCGGGCTCGACGATGGACACCGGGGAGCTGTTTTTT.

CDR3 loop: CASGPPPAAGYNEQFF. CDR3 coding DNA: TGTGCTAGTGGTCCTCCCCCGGCAGCGGGGTACAATGAGCAGTTCTTC. The chain combines TRBV12-5 with TRBJ2-1; 7 positions agree with TRBD2. The CDR3 covers 16 residues. Unmatched junction bases numbered 11, after V lost 5 bases and J lost 4 bases. From germline, CDR1 is LGHNT and CDR2 FRNRAP.

This clone appeared once. V and J are TRBV4-1 and TRBJ1-5; 10 bases align to TRBD1. V lost 3 bases and J lost 3; bases outside the gene matches: 5. In germline, CDR1 is MGHRA, CDR2 YSYEKL. The CDR3 spans 16 residues. DNA for the CDR3: TGCGCCAGCAGCCAGGGGACAGGGGTCAACAATCAGCCCCAGCATTTT. This translates into CASSQGTGVNNQPQHF.

The V gene is TRBV4-2, the J gene TRBJ1-4; TRBD1 matches at 7 bases. Germline V gene lookup returns CDR1 LGHNA and CDR2 YNFKEQ. The CDR3 is made up of 16 amino acids. V trimming: 2 bases; J trimming: 4 bases; junction bases outside the gene matches: 7. The CDR3 reads CASSQLGQVVNEKLFF. The DNA for the CDR3 is TGTGCCAGCAGCCAATTAGGACAGGTGGTTAATGAAAAACTGTTTTTT.

The chain is built from TRBV18 and TRBJ1-1, with a possible D match to TRBD1 (5 bases). This CDR3 contains 13 residues. Looked up from germline, CDR1 is KGHSH and CDR2 is LQKENI. The germline V and J ends were trimmed by 6 bases and 1 base, with 9 bases remaining between them. The CDR3 DNA follows: TGTGCCAGCTCCACTACAGGGAACACTGAAGCTTTCTTT. Protein: CASSTTGNTEAFF.

This clone was seen a few times. This sequence joins TRBV7-2 and TRBJ2-5; 7 bases match TRBD2. The V gene end was trimmed by 6 bases and the J gene end by 5 bases; junction bases not matched to a gene: 6. Germline lookup yields CDR1 SGHTA and CDR2 FQGNSA. The CDR3 totals 13 residues. As DNA, the CDR3 is TGTGCCAGCAGTCTAGCGGTGGAGGAGACCCAGTACTTC. Amino acid sequence: CASSLAVEETQYF.

This clone has more than one count but fewer than ten. V gene TRBV12-5 combines with J gene TRBJ1-5; D might be TRBD1 (5 bases). Germline values: CDR1 LGHNT, CDR2 FRNRAP. Trimming pared 5 bases from V and 0 bases from J, leaving 11 bases between. CDR3 length: 15 amino acids. The CDR3 DNA sequence: TGTGCTAGTGGTGTCGCAGGGTATAGCAATCAGCCCCAGCATTTT. Its protein is CASGVAGYSNQPQHF. Using reference TRBV12-5 and TRBJ1-5 for the parts outside the CDR3, the full variable domain is DARVTQTPRHKVTEMGQEVTMRCQPILGHNTVFWYRQTMMQGLELLAYFRNRAPLDDSGMPKDRFSAEMPDATLATLKIQPSEPRDSAVYFCASGVAGYSNQPQHFGDGTRLSIL.

V and J are TRBV30 and TRBJ1-5, with TRBD1 matching over 8 bases. This CDR3 spans 17 amino acids. The germline V gene encodes CDR1 GTSNPN and CDR2 SVGIG (reference sequence). V shed 0 bases and J 2 bases; nucleotides not matched to a gene: 9. The CDR3 DNA reads TGTGCCTGGAGTGTCCCCCAGGGGGCGCGGGGCAATCAGCCCCAGCATTTT. Protein sequence: CAWSVPQGARGNQPQHF. The full variable domain, with the rest looked up from reference TRBV30 and TRBJ1-5, is SQTIHQWPATLVQPVGSPLSLECTVEGTSNPNLYWYRQAAGRGLQLLFYSVGIGQISSEVPQNLSASRPQDRQFILSSKKLLLSDSGFYLCAWSVPQGARGNQPQHFGDGTRLSIL.

The chain employs TRBV6-5 and TRBJ2-3; 9 bases match TRBD2. CDR1 is MNHEY and CDR2 is SVGAGI in the germline V gene. V trimming: 10 bases; J trimming: 0 bases; junction bases outside the gene matches: 8. The CDR3 has 15 residues. The CDR3 reads CAISQTSGSTDTQYF. The CDR3 bases are TGTGCCATCAGCCAGACTAGCGGTAGCACAGATACGCAGTATTTT.

The V call is TRBV30, the J call TRBJ1-2; D is unclear. CDR1 and CDR2 from the germline V gene are GTSNPN and SVGIG (reference sequence). The CDR3 has 14 residues. Deletions cut 0 bases from V and 2 bases from J, with 10 bases between. The CDR3 is CAWSVWSGNYGYTF. The CDR3 region has the DNA TGTGCCTGGAGTGTTTGGAGCGGCAACTATGGCTACACCTTC.

Comment on this clone: At one end, the junction sequence differs from germline, possibly due to a read error. This rearrangement joins TRBV7-7 to TRBJ2-2; 10 bases are shared with TRBD2. Germline V gives CDR1 SSHAT, CDR2 FNYEAQ (reference sequence). CDR3 length equals 15 residues. CDR3 coding DNA: TGTGCTAGCACCCCTAGCGGGGGATCAACCGGGGAGCTGTTTTTT. This codes for CASTPSGGSTGELFF.

V usage is TRBV7-3 and J usage is TRBJ2-1, with D unclear. Germline CDR1 and CDR2: SGHTA and FQGTGA. The CDR3 runs 12 residues. Trimming took 2 bases from V and 6 from J, leaving 5 bases between them. The CDR3 protein is CASSLDSNEQFF. CDR3 bases: TGTGCCAGCAGCTTAGACTCCAATGAGCAGTTCTTC.

This chain uses TRBV18 with TRBJ1-1, with D hard to call. The CDR3 runs 14 residues. Germline CDR1 KGHSH, CDR2 LQKENI. Between the trimmed V and J ends, which lost 6 bases and 0 bases, there was a span of 11 bases. Here the CDR3 DNA reads TGTGCCAGCTCTTCGGGAGGGATGAACACTGAAGCTTTCTTT. Residues: CASSSGGMNTEAFF.

The V call is TRBV4-1, the J call TRBJ1-5, with TRBD1 identical over 7 bases. V trimming: 2 bases; J trimming: 9 bases; junction bases outside the gene matches: 7. The CDR3 covers 14 residues. Germline V gene data show CDR1 as MGHRA and CDR2 as YSYEKL. The CDR3 spells CASSQPLQGTPQHF. As DNA, the CDR3 is TGCGCCAGCAGCCAACCCCTACAGGGGACGCCCCAGCATTTT.

This sequence joins TRBV7-9 and TRBJ2-3, with D perhaps matching TRBD2 (6 bases). This CDR3 comprises 18 residues. Germline V lookup: CDR1 SEHNR, CDR2 FQNEAQ (reference sequence). Trimming cost V 2 bases and J 0 bases, with 18 bases left between them. As DNA, the CDR3 is TGTGCCAGCAGCTTACTCCCGTGGAGGGGAACTAGCACAGATACGCAGTATTTT. It codes for CASSLLPWRGTSTDTQYF.

The rearrangement uses TRBV18 and TRBJ2-1, with D uncertain. V was trimmed by 3 bases and J by 2 bases, leaving 14 bases between them. Germline lookup yields CDR1 KGHSH and CDR2 LQKENI. The length of the CDR3 is 16 residues. As DNA, the CDR3 is TGTGCCAGCTCACCCTCATCCTCTAGTGCCTACAATGAGCAGTTCTTC. As protein: CASSPSSSSAYNEQFF.